The rows below give T cell receptor beta chains drawn from one sample of a study of blood T cells in healthy people across ages. MiXCR, run by TCRdb on the 5' RACE reads, gives a single entry per CDR3 protein. The sample includes 1.4 million or so distinct CDR3 sequences, under 55% seen only once; the top ten take less than 5%. The sequenced sample consisted of blood. These TCRs come from a woman aged 18-29 years in good health. CDR3s include the opening cysteine and the closing phenylalanine or tryptophan. D genes are given only for firm matches. The listing skips clone size in some rows; elsewhere it reads once, few, many or a size class.

D: NA; V: TRBV6-2/TRBV6-3; size: few; J: TRBJ1-5; CDR3: CASSWRPWDPYQPQHF; DNA: TGTGCCAGCAGTTGGAGACCCTGGGATCCCTATCAGCCCCAGCATTTT
D: NA; V: TRBV20-1; size: few; J: TRBJ1-5; CDR3: CSARGSRHSNQPQHF; DNA: TGCAGTGCTAGAGGGAGCAGGCATAGCAATCAGCCCCAGCATTTT
D: NA; V: TRBV4-3; size: NA; J: TRBJ1-2; CDR3: CAGSQDHGTTLQDGYTF; DNA: TGCGCCGGCAGCCAAGATCACGGGACAACTCTTCAGGATGGCTACACCTTC
D: NA; V: TRBV27; size: few; J: TRBJ2-7; CDR3: CASSPVDSLYEQYF; DNA: TGTGCCAGCAGTCCAGTGGACAGCCTGTACGAGCAGTACTTC
D: TRBD2; V: TRBV12-3/TRBV12-4; size: NA; J: TRBJ2-5; CDR3: CASSLVGSGRSQETQYF; DNA: TGTGCCAGCAGTTTAGTTGGTAGCGGGAGGTCCCAAGAGACCCAGTACTTC
D: TRBD1; V: TRBV20-1; size: NA; J: TRBJ2-5; CDR3: CSATTGGSWEQYF; DNA: TGCAGTGCAACGACAGGGGGCTCATGGGAGCAGTACTTC
D: NA; V: TRBV2; size: NA; J: TRBJ2-2; CDR3: CASCAFFKTGELFF; DNA: TGTGCCAGTTGTGCCTTCTTCAAAACCGGGGAGCTGTTTTTT
D: NA; V: TRBV20-1; size: NA; J: TRBJ2-3; CDR3: CSARPSAGLADTQYF; DNA: TGCAGTGCTAGACCCTCGGCGGGGTTGGCAGATACGCAGTATTTT
D: TRBD1; V: TRBV5-1; size: NA; J: TRBJ1-1; CDR3: CASSPRQGAGLGVRNEAFF; DNA: TGCGCCAGCAGCCCGAGGCAGGGGGCAGGTTTGGGGGTTAGGAATGAAGCTTTCTTT
D: NA; V: TRBV7-2; size: NA; J: TRBJ2-7; CDR3: CASSLYAHYEQYF; DNA: TGTGCCAGCAGCTTGTACGCCCACTACGAGCAGTACTTC
D: TRBD1; V: TRBV13; size: many; J: TRBJ2-4; CDR3: CASSFRGTKNIQYF; DNA: TGTGCCAGCAGCTTCAGGGGGACCAAAAACATTCAGTACTTC
D: NA; V: TRBV6-2/TRBV6-3; size: NA; J: TRBJ2-7; CDR3: CASSTRSGVTEQYF; DNA: TGTGCCAGCAGTACCCGATCAGGGGTTACTGAGCAGTACTTC
D: NA; V: TRBV15; size: once; J: TRBJ1-2; CDR3: CATSRMDGGFDYGYTF; DNA: TGTGCCACCAGCAGAATGGACGGAGGGTTTGACTATGGCTACACCTTC
D: NA; V: TRBV12-3/TRBV12-4; size: NA; J: TRBJ1-4; CDR3: CASTLRGRGKLFF; DNA: TGTGCCAGCACCCTTAGGGGTCGGGGAAAACTGTTTTTT
D: TRBD2; V: TRBV7-4; size: NA; J: TRBJ2-5; CDR3: CASTIPLLAGGFQETQYF; DNA: TGTGCCAGCACCATACCCCTCCTAGCGGGAGGGTTCCAAGAGACCCAGTACTTC